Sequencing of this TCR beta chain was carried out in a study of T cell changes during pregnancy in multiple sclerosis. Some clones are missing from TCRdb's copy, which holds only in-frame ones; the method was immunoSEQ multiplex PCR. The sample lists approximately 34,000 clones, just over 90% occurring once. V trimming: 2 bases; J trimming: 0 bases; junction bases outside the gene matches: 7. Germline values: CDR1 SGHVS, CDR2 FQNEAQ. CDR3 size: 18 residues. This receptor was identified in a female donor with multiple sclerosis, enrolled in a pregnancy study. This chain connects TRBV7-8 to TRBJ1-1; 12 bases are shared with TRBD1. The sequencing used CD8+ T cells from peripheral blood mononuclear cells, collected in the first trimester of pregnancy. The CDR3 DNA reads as TGTGCCAGCAGCTTAACTCTTGGGACAGGGGGCATGAACACTGAAGCTTTCTTT. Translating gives CASSLTLGTGGMNTEAFF.